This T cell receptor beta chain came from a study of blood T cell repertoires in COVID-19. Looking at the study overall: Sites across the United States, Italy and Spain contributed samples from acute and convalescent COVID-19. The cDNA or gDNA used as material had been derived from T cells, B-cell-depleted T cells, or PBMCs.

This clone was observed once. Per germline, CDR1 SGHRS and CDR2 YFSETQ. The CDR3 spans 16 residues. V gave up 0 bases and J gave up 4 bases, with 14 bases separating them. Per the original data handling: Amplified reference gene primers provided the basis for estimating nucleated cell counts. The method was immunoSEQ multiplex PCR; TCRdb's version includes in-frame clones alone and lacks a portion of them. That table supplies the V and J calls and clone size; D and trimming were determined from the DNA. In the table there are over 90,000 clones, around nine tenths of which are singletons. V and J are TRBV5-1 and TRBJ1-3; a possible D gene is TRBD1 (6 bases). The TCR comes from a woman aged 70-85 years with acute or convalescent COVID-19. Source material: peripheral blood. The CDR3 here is CASSLDGGRQGNTIYF. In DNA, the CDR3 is TGCGCCAGCAGCTTGGATGGGGGCCGTCAAGGAAACACCATATATTTT.